This is a list of T cell receptor beta chains from one sample in a study of T cells after yellow fever vaccination. Each CDR3 protein gets one entry after TCRdb re-called the 5' RACE reads with MiXCR. The sample has under 200,000 distinct CDR3 sequences; approximately 10% are singletons. Material: CD8+ T cells sorted from PBMCs, obtained 15 days after the yellow fever booster vaccination. These receptors were taken from a man aged 18 to 35 who received the YFV17D yellow fever vaccine. Both conserved end residues are part of each CDR3. D genes are given only for firm matches. The listing skips clone size in some rows; elsewhere it reads once, few, many or a size class.

d_gene	v_gene	j_gene	abundance	CDR3aa	CDR3nt
TRBD1	TRBV12-3/TRBV12-4	TRBJ2-7	NA	CASSLGQGETYEQYF	TGTGCCAGCAGTTTAGGGCAGGGGGAGACCTACGAGCAGTACTTC
NA	TRBV7-6	TRBJ1-1	NA	CASSPGVKGGGAFF	TGTGCCAGCAGCCCAGGGGTGAAGGGTGGTGGAGCTTTCTTT
TRBD2	TRBV13	TRBJ2-3	few	CASSPQRGAPTDTQYF	TGTGCCAGCAGCCCCCAGCGGGGGGCACCAACAGATACGCAGTATTTT
TRBD2	TRBV9	TRBJ2-1	NA	CASSASGGAVYNEQFF	TGTGCCAGCAGCGCTAGCGGGGGGGCCGTCTACAATGAGCAGTTCTTC
TRBD1	TRBV15	TRBJ1-5	NA	CATSRENRGGNQPQHF	TGTGCCACCAGCAGAGAGAACAGGGGGGGAAATCAGCCCCAGCATTTT
TRBD2	TRBV7-3	TRBJ2-2	NA	CASSATGGTGELFF	TGTGCCAGCAGCGCTACGGGAGGAACCGGGGAGCTGTTTTTT
TRBD1	TRBV29-1	TRBJ1-4	many	CSVQGQGGEKLFF	TGCAGCGTTCAAGGACAGGGGGGTGAAAAACTGTTTTTT
NA	TRBV12-3/TRBV12-4	TRBJ1-5	NA	CASSWETGQPQHF	TGTGCCAGCAGTTGGGAGACAGGTCAGCCCCAGCATTTT
NA	TRBV6-5	TRBJ1-2	NA	CASSSRTEMDGYTF	TGTGCCAGCAGTTCGAGGACAGAGATGGATGGCTACACCTTC
NA	TRBV6-2/TRBV6-3	TRBJ2-7	few	CASSYRVAAGSHEQYF	TGTGCCAGCAGTTACCGGGTGGCGGCAGGGTCACACGAGCAGTACTTC
NA	TRBV6-2/TRBV6-3	TRBJ2-2	NA	CASSYSNVPEGYTGELFF	TGTGCCAGCAGTTACTCGAATGTTCCCGAAGGGTACACCGGGGAGCTGTTTTTT